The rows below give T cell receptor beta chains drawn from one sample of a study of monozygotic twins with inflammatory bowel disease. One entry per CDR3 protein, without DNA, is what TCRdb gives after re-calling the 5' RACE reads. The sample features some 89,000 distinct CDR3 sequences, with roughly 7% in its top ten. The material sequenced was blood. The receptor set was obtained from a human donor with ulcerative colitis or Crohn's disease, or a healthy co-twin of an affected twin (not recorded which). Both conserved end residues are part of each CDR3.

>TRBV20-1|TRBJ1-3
CRFMWTGGKGRRSGNTIYF
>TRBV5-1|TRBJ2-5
CASSRAPGTQETQYF
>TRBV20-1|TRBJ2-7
CSARDDTTYEQYF
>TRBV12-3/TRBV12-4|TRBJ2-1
CASRLRRAHSEQFF
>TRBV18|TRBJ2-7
CASSPPLGVEGNLGDPFEQYF
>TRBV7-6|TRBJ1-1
CASSLPGQDTEAFF
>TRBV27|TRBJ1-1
CASSLTGTEGLNIEAFF
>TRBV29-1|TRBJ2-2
CSVVDPQAGGNDPNTGELFF
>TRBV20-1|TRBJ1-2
CSARTQGDYGYTF
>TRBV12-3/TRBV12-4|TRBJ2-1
CASTDRTGRSYNEQFF
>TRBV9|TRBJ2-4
CASSPQGNIQYF
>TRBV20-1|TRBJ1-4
CSGTSGPVQEKLFF
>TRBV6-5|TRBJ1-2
CASSSGVGQGSLYGYTF
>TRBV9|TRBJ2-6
CASTGQISGANVLTF
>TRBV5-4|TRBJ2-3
CASSRKGTDTQYF
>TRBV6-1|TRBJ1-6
CASSPTWDRRNSPLHF
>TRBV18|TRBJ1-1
CASSPIQGLNTEAFF
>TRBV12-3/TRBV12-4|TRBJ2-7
CASSLVQGKDEQYF
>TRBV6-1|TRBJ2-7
CASSEFLTYEQYF
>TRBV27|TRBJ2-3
CASSVRPGADTQYF
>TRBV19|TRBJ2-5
CASTRQGLKTQYF
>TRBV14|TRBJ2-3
CASSQRLAGGSSTDTQYF
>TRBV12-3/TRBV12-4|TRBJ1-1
CASSLMAQGIGF
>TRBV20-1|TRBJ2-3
CSARDNHRTDTQYF
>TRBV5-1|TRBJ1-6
CASSLTQGVGNSPLHF
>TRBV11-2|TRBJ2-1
CASSSWTSGGYNEQFF
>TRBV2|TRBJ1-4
CASSGRWLVPNEKLFF
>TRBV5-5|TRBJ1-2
CASSFQRDRGIYGYTF
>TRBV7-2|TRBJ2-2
CASILLDVSGELFF
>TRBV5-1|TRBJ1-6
CASSMSGRGGSSPLHF
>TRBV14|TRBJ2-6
CASSQGRGLWISGANVLTF
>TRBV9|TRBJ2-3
CASSLRQAVLGSTDTQYF
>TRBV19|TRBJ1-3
CASSIDGTGDSGNTIYF
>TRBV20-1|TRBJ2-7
CSARPSELPASYEQYF
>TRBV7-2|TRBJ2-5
CASSSRLYQETQYF
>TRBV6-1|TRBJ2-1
CASSSGHSYNEQFF
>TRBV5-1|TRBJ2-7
CASSRPTSGRNYEQYF
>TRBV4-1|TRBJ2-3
CASSPLAGRSTDTQYF
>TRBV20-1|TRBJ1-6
CSAQTGDYNSPLHF
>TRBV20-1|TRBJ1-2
CSPLAREPDGYTF
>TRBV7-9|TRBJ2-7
CASVLTGVSYEQYF
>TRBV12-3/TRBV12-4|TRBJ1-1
CASSLMGGRTEAFF
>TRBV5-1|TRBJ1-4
CASRLGQGNEKLFF
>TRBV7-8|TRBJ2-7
CASSFGGGYYEQYF
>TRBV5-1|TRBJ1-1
CASSSGPTNTEAFF
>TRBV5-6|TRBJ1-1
CASSSPQGTRQIRAFF
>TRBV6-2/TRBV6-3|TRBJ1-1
CASNIGDSTEAFF
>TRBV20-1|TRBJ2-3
CSARTSGESTDTQYF
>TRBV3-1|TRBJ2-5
CASSQDTSGAQETQYF